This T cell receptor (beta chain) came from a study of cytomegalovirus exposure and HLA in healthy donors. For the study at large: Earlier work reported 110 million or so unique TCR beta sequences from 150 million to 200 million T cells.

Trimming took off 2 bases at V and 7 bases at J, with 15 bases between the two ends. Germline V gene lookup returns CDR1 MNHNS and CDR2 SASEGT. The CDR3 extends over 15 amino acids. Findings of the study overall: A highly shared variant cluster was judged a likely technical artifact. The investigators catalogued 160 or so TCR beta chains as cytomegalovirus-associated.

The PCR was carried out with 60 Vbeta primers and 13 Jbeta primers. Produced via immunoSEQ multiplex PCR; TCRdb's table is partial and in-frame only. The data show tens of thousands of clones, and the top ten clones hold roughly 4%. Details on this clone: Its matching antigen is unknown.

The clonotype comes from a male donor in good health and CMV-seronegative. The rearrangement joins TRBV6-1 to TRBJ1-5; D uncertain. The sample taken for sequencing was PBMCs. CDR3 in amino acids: CASSEIGRGGQPQHF. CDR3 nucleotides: TGTGCCAGCAGTGAAATAGGCCGGGGTGGGCAGCCCCAGCATTTT.